The source of this T cell receptor beta chain is a study of CD8 T cells in Susac syndrome. Study summary: Treatment status at blood draw for the Susac syndrome patients was therapy-naive, corticosteroids, or intravenous immunoglobulin alone.

Negative magnetic isolation gave CD8+ and CD4+ cells; FACS enriched CD8+ TEMRA. The RNA input was about 0.5 to 1 ug, and it was reverse transcribed with random hexamers. Across 54 Vbeta and 13 Jbeta, TCR beta CDR3 was amplified with immunoSEQ multiplex PCR. TCRdb re-analysed the immunoSEQ multiplex PCR reads in MiXCR, keeping a single row per CDR3 protein. Of 150,000 to 200,000 distinct CDR3 sequences in the sample, roughly 90% were seen once. This CDR3 has 12 residues. CDR1 is DFQATT, CDR2 SNEGSKA, per germline (reference sequence). The V end lost 2 bases, the J end lost 6 bases, and 10 bases lay between the germline ends.

The gene calls are TRBV20-1 and TRBJ2-5; D is uncertain. The sequence was obtained from a human donor with Susac syndrome. Sample: CD4+ T cells from PBMCs. In DNA, the CDR3 is TGCAGTGCTAGACCCGGTCCCAAGACCCAGTACTTC. It yields the protein CSARPGPKTQYF.